This T cell receptor beta chain was sequenced for a study of blood T cell repertoires in COVID-19. Background on the study: The United States, Italy and Spain were the sources of the acute and convalescent COVID-19 samples.

Between the trimmed V and J ends, which lost 0 bases and 6 bases, there was a span of 15 bases. CDR3 size: 15 residues. The germline V gene encodes CDR1 LGHNA and CDR2 YNFKEQ. The table came from immunoSEQ multiplex PCR; TCRdb's copy has only in-frame clones and leaves some out. The table records under 200,000 clones, less than 90% of them present only once. This sequence joins TRBV4-2 and TRBJ2-7; perhaps TRBD2 as D (6 bases). This TCR was recovered from a woman aged 45-59 years who had recovered from COVID-19. The sample comprised PBMCs or T cells enriched from blood (not recorded which). CDR3 nucleotides: TGTGCCAGCAGCCAAGACTCGGAGGGCCATTCCGAGCAGTACTTC. Its protein is CASSQDSEGHSEQYF.